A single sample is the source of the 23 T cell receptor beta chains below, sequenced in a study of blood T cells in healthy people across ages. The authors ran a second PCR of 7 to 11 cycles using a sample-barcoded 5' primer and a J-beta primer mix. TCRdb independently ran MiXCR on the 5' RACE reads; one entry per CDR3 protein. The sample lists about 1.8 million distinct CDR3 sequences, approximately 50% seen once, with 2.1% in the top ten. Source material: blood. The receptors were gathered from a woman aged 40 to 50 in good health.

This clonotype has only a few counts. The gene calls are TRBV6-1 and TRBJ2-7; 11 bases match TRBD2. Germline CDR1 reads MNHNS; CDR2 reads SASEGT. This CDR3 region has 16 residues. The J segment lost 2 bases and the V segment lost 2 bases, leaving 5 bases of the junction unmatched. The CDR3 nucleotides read TGTGCCAGCAGTGAACAACTAGCGGGGGTCGCCTACGAGCAGTACTTC. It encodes CASSEQLAGVAYEQYF.

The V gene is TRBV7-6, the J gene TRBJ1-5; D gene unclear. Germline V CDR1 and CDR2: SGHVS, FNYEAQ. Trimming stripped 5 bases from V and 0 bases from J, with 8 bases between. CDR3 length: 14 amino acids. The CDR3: CASSPSFSNQPQHF. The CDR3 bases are TGTGCCAGCAGCCCCTCCTTTAGCAATCAGCCCCAGCATTTT.

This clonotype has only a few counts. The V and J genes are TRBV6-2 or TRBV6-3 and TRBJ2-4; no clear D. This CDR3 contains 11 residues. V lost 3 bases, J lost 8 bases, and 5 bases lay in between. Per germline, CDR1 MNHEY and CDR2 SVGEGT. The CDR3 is CASSYGYIQYF. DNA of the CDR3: TGTGCCAGCAGTTATGGATACATTCAGTACTTC.

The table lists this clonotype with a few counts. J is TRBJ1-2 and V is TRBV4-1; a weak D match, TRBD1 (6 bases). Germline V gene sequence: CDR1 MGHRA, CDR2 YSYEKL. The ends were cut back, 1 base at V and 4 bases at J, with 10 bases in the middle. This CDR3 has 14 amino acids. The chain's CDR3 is CASSQGTASYGYTF. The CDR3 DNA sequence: TGCGCCAGCAGCCAAGGGACAGCGAGCTATGGCTACACCTTC.

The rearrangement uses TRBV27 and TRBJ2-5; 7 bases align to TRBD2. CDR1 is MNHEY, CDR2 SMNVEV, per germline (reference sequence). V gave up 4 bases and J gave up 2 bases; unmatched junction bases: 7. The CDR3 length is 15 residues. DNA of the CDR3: TGTGCCAGCAGTTCCATAGGACTAGATCAAGAGACCCAGTACTTC. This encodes CASSSIGLDQETQYF.

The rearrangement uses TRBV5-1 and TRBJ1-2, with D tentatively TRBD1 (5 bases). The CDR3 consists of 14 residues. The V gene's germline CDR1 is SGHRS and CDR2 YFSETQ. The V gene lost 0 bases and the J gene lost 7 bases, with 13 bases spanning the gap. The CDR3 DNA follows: TGCGCCAGCAGCTTGGACGGGACCCAAGGTGGCTACACCTTC. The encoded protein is CASSLDGTQGGYTF.

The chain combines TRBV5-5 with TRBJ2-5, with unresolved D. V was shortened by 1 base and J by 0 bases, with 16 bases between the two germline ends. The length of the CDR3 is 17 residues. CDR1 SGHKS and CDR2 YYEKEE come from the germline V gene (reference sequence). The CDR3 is CASSLLVLRINQETQYF. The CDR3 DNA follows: TGTGCCAGCAGCTTGTTAGTGCTTCGGATAAACCAAGAGACCCAGTACTTC. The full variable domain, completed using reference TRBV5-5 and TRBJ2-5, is DAGVTQSPTHLIKTRGQQVTLRCSPISGHKSVSWYQQVLGQGPQFIFQYYEKEERGRGNFPDRFSARQFPNYSSELNVNALLLGDSALYLCASSLLVLRINQETQYFGPGTRLLVL.

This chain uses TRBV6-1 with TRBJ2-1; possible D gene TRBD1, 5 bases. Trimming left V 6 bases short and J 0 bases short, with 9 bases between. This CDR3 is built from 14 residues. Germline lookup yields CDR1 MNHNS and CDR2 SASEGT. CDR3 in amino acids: CASRQDSSYNEQFF. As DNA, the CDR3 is TGTGCCAGCAGACAGGATAGCTCCTACAATGAGCAGTTCTTC.

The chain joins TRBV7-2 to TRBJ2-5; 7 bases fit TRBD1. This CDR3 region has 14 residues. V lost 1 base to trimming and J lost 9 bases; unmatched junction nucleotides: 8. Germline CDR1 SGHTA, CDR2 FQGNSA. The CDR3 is CASSLEGASGSQYF. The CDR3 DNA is TGTGCCAGCAGCTTAGAGGGGGCGAGTGGGTCCCAGTACTTC.

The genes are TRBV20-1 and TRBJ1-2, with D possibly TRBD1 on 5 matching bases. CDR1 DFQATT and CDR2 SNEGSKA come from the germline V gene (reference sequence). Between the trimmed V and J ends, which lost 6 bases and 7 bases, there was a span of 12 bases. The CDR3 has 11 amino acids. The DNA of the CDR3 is TGCAGTGCCGTCGGGGGGTCTGGCTACACCTTC. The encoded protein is CSAVGGSGYTF.

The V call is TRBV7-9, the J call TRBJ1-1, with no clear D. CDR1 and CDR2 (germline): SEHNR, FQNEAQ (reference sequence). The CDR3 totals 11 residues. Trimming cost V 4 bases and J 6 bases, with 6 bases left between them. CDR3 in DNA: TGTGCCAGCAGCTCTTCAGCTGAAGCTTTCTTT. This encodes CASSSSAEAFF.

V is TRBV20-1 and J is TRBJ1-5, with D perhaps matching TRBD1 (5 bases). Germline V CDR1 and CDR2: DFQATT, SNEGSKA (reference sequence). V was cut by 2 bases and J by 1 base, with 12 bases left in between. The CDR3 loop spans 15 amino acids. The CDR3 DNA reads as TGCAGTGCTAGACTACACAGGAGCAGCAATCAGCCCCAGCATTTT. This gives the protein CSARLHRSSNQPQHF.

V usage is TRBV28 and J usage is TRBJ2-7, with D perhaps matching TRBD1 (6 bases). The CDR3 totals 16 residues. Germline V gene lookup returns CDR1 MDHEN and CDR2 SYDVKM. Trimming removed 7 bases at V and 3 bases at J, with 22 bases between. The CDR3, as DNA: TGTGCCAGCACCCTGACAGGTTTCGTTCGCTACTACGAGCAGTACTTC. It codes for CASTLTGFVRYYEQYF.

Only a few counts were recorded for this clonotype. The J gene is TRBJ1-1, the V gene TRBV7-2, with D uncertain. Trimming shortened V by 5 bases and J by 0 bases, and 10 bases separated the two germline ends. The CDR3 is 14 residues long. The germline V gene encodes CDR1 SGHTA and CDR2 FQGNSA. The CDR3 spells CASSPHSMNTEAFF. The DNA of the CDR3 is TGTGCCAGCAGCCCCCACAGCATGAACACTGAAGCTTTCTTT.

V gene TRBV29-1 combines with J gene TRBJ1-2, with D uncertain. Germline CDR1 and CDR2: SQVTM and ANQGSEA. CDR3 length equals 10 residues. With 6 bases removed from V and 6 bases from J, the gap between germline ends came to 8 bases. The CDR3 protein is CSVFLDGYTF. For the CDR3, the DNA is TGCAGCGTGTTCCTGGATGGCTACACCTTC.

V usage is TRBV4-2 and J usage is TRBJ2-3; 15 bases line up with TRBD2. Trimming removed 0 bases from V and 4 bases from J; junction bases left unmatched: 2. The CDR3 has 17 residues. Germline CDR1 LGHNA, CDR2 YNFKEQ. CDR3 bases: TGTGCCAGCAGCCAAGATGGGACTAGCGGGGGGTCAGATACGCAGTATTTT. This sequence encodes CASSQDGTSGGSDTQYF.

The CDR3 DNA reads as TGTGCCAGCAGCTTCCCTAAGACACGGGAATCCGTGCCAGATACGCAGTATTTT. Its translation is CASSFPKTRESVPDTQYF. The V and J genes are TRBV7-8 and TRBJ2-3, with D perhaps TRBD2 (5 bases). V was trimmed by 3 bases and J by 4 bases, leaving 23 bases between them. CDR3 size: 18 residues. CDR1 is SGHVS, CDR2 FQNEAQ, per germline.

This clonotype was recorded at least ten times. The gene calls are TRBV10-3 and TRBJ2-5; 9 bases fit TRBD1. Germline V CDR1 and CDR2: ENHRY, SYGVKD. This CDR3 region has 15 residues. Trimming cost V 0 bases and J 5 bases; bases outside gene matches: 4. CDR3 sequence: CAISESTGGKETQYF. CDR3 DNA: TGTGCCATCAGTGAGTCGACAGGGGGAAAGGAGACCCAGTACTTC.

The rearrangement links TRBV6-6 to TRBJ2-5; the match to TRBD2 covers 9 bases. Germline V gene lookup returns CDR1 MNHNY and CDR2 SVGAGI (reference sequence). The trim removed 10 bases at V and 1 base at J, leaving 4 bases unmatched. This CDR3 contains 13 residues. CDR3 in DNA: TGTGCCATCGTACTAGCGGGCCAAGAGACCCAGTACTTC. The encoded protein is CAIVLAGQETQYF.

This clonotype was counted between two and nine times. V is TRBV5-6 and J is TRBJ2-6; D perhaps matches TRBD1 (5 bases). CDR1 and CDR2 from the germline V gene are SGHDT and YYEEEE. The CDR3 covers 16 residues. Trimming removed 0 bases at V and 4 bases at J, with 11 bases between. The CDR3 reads CASSLAGQGGANVLTF. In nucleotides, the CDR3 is TGTGCCAGCAGCTTGGCTGGGCAGGGCGGGGCCAACGTCCTGACTTTC.

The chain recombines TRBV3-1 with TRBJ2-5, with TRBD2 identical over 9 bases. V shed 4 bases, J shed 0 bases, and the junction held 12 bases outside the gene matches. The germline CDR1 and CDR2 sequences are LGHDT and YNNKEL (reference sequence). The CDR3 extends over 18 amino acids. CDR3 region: CASSLGLAWGSYQETQYF. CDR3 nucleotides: TGTGCCAGCAGCCTCGGACTAGCGTGGGGGTCTTACCAAGAGACCCAGTACTTC.

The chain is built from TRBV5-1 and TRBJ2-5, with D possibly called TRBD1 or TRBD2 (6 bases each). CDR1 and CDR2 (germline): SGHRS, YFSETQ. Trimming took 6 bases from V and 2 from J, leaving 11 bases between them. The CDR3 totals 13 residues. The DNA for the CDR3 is TGCGCCAGCATGGGGGGCCAACAAGAGACCCAGTACTTC. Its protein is CASMGGQQETQYF. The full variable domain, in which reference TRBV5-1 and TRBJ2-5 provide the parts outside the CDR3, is KAGVTQTPRYLIKTRGQQVTLSCSPISGHRSVSWYQQTPGQGLQFLFEYFSETQRNKGNFPGRFSGRQFSNSRSEMNVSTLELGDSALYLCASMGGQQETQYFGPGTRLLVL.

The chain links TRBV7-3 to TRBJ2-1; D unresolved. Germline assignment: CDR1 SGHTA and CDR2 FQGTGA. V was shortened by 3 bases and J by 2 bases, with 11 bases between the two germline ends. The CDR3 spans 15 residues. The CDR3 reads CASSLMGSTYNEQFF. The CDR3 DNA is TGTGCCAGCAGCTTGATGGGTAGCACCTACAATGAGCAGTTCTTC.